Presented here are 18 T cell receptor beta chains from one specimen sequenced in a study of blood T cell repertoires in COVID-19. Generated by immunoSEQ multiplex PCR, the TCRdb table keeps only in-frame clones and is missing some. This sample has 170,000 or so clones, with 90% to 95% found just once. Sequencing was performed on peripheral blood. The source is a man between 50 and 59 years old with acute or convalescent COVID-19.

This chain joins TRBV4-1 and TRBJ1-2; 10 bases fit TRBD1. J gave up 5 bases and V 6 bases, and 3 bases lay outside the gene matches. The germline CDR1 and CDR2 sequences are MGHRA and YSYEKL. CDR3 length equals 13 residues. This chain's CDR3 is CASRRQGAYGYTF. The DNA of the CDR3 is TGCGCCAGCAGAAGACAGGGGGCTTATGGCTACACCTTC.

This clone was recorded once. The rearrangement uses TRBV27 and TRBJ2-4; 8 bases match TRBD1. Trimming removed 2 bases from V and 1 base from J; junction bases left unmatched: 4. The germline gives CDR1 MNHEY, CDR2 SMNVEV (reference sequence). This CDR3 region has 16 residues. The CDR3, as DNA: TGTGCCAGCAGTTTAGGGACAGGAGTTGCCAAAAACATTCAGTACTTC. This encodes CASSLGTGVAKNIQYF.

The V and J genes are TRBV27 and TRBJ1-6; D gene ambiguous. V shed 2 bases and J shed 6 bases, with 5 bases lying between them. The CDR3 has 13 amino acids. The V gene's germline CDR1 is MNHEY and CDR2 SMNVEV (reference sequence). The CDR3 nucleotides read TGTGCCAGCAGTTTAACAGCTAATTCACCCCTCCACTTT. It is translated as CASSLTANSPLHF.

This chain uses TRBV27 with TRBJ2-2, with 9 bases lining up with TRBD1. CDR1 and CDR2 (germline): MNHEY, SMNVEV (reference sequence). The trim removed 4 bases at V and 1 base at J, leaving 1 base unmatched. The CDR3 runs 15 residues. The CDR3 spells CASSWTGVNTGELFF. CDR3 bases: TGTGCCAGCAGTTGGACAGGGGTGAACACCGGGGAGCTGTTTTTT.

The V gene is TRBV27, the J gene TRBJ2-7; 9 positions agree with TRBD2. The V and J ends lost 3 bases and 0 bases, in that order; junction bases with no gene match: 6. Looked up from germline, CDR1 is MNHEY and CDR2 is SMNVEV (reference sequence). CDR3 size: 16 residues. The CDR3 DNA reads TGTGCCAGCAGTTTCCGTGGACTAGCGCTCTCCTACGAGCAGTACTTC. It specifies CASSFRGLALSYEQYF.

CDR3 loop: CASSQDRTGANVLTF. As DNA, the CDR3 is TGTGCCAGCAGCCAAGACAGGACTGGGGCCAACGTCCTGACTTTC. The chain has TRBV7-9 and TRBJ2-6, with D perhaps TRBD1 (6 bases). CDR3 length: 15 amino acids. Germline V CDR1 and CDR2: SEHNR, FQNEAQ (reference sequence). V lost 5 bases and J 2 bases, leaving 10 bases between the germline ends.

This clone appeared a single time. The V and J genes are TRBV30 and TRBJ1-4; TRBD1 agrees at 9 bases. Per germline, CDR1 GTSNPN and CDR2 SVGIG (reference sequence). The CDR3 totals 14 residues. The junction had 6 bases not matched to a gene; V was cut back by 3 bases and J by 7 bases. The CDR3 bases are TGTGCCTGGAGGAAACAGGGGGCGGGTGAAAAACTGTTTTTT. This sequence encodes CAWRKQGAGEKLFF.

The chain combines TRBV6-2 or TRBV6-3 with TRBJ2-5, with 7 bases fitting TRBD2. The germline V gene encodes CDR1 MNHEY and CDR2 SVGEGT. V lost 4 bases and J lost 4; bases outside the gene matches: 12. CDR3 length: 16 amino acids. The CDR3 protein is CASSWGGLAAGETQYF. DNA for the CDR3: TGTGCCAGCAGTTGGGGGGGTTTAGCGGCGGGAGAGACCCAGTACTTC.

The rearrangement joins TRBV6-5 to TRBJ2-7; 9 bases agree with TRBD2. After removal of 6 bases from V and 0 bases from J, the junction contained 6 bases not matched to a gene. CDR1 MNHEY and CDR2 SVGAGI come from the germline V gene. The CDR3 length is 15 residues. Written as DNA, the CDR3 is TGTGCCAGCAGGACCGTAGCGGGGGCCTCCTACGAGCAGTACGTC. This translates into CASRTVAGASYEQYV.

The chain is built from TRBV7-8 and TRBJ1-5; no reliable D call. V gave up 2 bases and J gave up 3 bases, with 20 bases separating them. This CDR3 comprises 18 residues. Per the germline V gene, CDR1 is SGHVS and CDR2 is FQNEAQ. For the CDR3, the DNA is TGTGCCAGCAGCTTATTTGTCGGGCCGGGATCCTCCAATCAGCCCCAGCATTTT. Its protein product is CASSLFVGPGSSNQPQHF.

The V gene is TRBV18, the J gene TRBJ2-2; TRBD1 might be the D (6 bases). Trimming cost V 5 bases and J 1 base, with 8 bases left between them. Germline V gene data show CDR1 as KGHSH and CDR2 as LQKENI. The length of the CDR3 is 14 residues. The CDR3 DNA sequence: TGTGCCAGCTCAGGACAGTTGAACACCGGGGAGCTGTTTTTT. It codes for CASSGQLNTGELFF.

This sequence joins TRBV7-2 and TRBJ2-7; D is possibly TRBD1 (6 bases). Trimming shortened V by 1 base and J by 0 bases, and 10 bases separated the two germline ends. CDR3 length: 15 amino acids. The germline V gene has CDR1 SGHTA and CDR2 FQGNSA. In nucleotides, the CDR3 is TGTGCCAGCAGCTTAGGTACAGGGAGCTCCTACGAGCAGTACTTC. Encoded protein: CASSLGTGSSYEQYF.

The chain has TRBV7-9 and TRBJ2-2; 9 bases align to TRBD2. Germline assignment: CDR1 SEHNR and CDR2 FQNEAQ (reference sequence). After removal of 5 bases from V and 4 bases from J, the junction contained 5 bases not matched to a gene. This CDR3 region has 15 residues. The chain's CDR3 is CASSPSGRSTGELFF. The CDR3 DNA follows: TGTGCCAGCAGCCCAAGCGGGAGGAGCACCGGGGAGCTGTTTTTT.

The CDR3 reads CATYRNRGLLSKITNTGELFF. For the CDR3, the DNA is TGCGCCACATATCGAAACAGGGGGCTACTCTCCAAAATTACGAACACCGGGGAGCTGTTTTTT. This chain joins TRBV10-2 and TRBJ2-2; 9 bases line up with TRBD1. Trimming cost V 10 bases and J 0 bases; bases outside gene matches: 24. The length of the CDR3 is 21 residues. The germline CDR1 and CDR2 sequences are WSHSY and SAAADI.

J is TRBJ1-5 and V is TRBV27; D remains ambiguous. The CDR3 loop spans 14 amino acids. The germline V gene has CDR1 MNHEY and CDR2 SMNVEV (reference sequence). Trimming removed 4 bases from V and 3 bases from J, with 10 bases in between. The CDR3 sequence: CASSSTYDNQPQHF. Written as DNA, the CDR3 is TGTGCCAGCAGTTCCACATATGACAATCAGCCCCAGCATTTT.

The chain has TRBV12-3 or TRBV12-4 and TRBJ2-1, with 7 bases fitting TRBD1. V shed 5 bases and J 8 bases; nucleotides not matched to a gene: 6. CDR3 length equals 13 residues. DNA of the CDR3: TGTGCCAGCAGTAAGGACAGGCTAGATGAGCAGTTCTTC. Its protein is CASSKDRLDEQFF.

The V and J genes are TRBV19 and TRBJ2-5; D uncertain. CDR1 and CDR2 from the germline V gene are LNHDA and SQIVND (reference sequence). The length of the CDR3 is 13 residues. The ends were cut back, 2 bases at V and 1 base at J, with 5 bases in the middle. This chain's CDR3 is CASSIQVQETQYF. For the CDR3, the DNA is TGTGCCAGTAGTATACAGGTCCAAGAGACCCAGTACTTC. Full variable domain (outside the CDR3, taken from reference TRBV19 and TRBJ2-5): DGGITQSPKYLFRKEGQNVTLSCEQNLNHDAMYWYRQDPGQGLRLIYYSQIVNDFQKGDIAEGYSVSREKKESFPLTVTSAQKNPTAFYLCASSIQVQETQYFGPGTRLLVL.

V gene TRBV28 combines with J gene TRBJ2-7; 8 bases match TRBD2. This CDR3 spans 15 amino acids. With V trimmed by 5 bases and J by 2 bases, 8 bases remained unmatched. In germline, CDR1 is MDHEN, CDR2 SYDVKM. DNA of the CDR3: TGTGCCAGCAGTGAACTAGCGGACCGGCCCTACGAGCAGTACTTC. Protein: CASSELADRPYEQYF.